This TCR beta chain was captured in a study of T cell responses to AZD1222 COVID-19 vaccine. A word on this clone: Its antigen is undetermined.

The CDR3 extends over 14 amino acids. Trimming shortened V by 5 bases and J by 2 bases, and 10 bases separated the two germline ends. In germline, CDR1 is MDHEN, CDR2 SYDVKM. Using immunoSEQ multiplex PCR, the repertoire was profiled, and TCRdb retains in-frame clones only, with some absent. The table lists 190,000 or so clones, about 93% of them singletons. Study-wide findings and caveats: Spike-specific TCR breadth and depth grew following two AZD1222 doses. Only six AZD1222 recipients tested seropositive at baseline.

This clonotype originated in an adult who received the AZD1222 COVID-19 vaccine. The specimen comprised peripheral blood, sampled 28 days after the second AZD1222 dose. The chain employs TRBV28 and TRBJ1-3; D unresolved. For the CDR3, the DNA is TGTGCCAGCAGTCAAGGAAGCGCTGGAAACACCATATATTTT. Residues: CASSQGSAGNTIYF.